Below, one T cell receptor beta chain is given with its context. Its antigen is currently unknown. Libraries were prepared by immunoSEQ multiplex PCR; TCRdb keeps only in-frame clonotypes and omits some of them. The sample carries tens of thousands of clones, less than 85% recorded once. The data were taken from a study of a mutant IDH1 vaccine in newly diagnosed glioma. Time point given: week 47, end of study. With topical imiquimod, each dose of the vaccine consisted of 300 ug of mutant IDH1 20-mer peptide. CDR1 is SNHLY, CDR2 FYNNEI, per germline. CDR3 length: 15 residues. The V gene lost 1 base and the J gene lost 4 bases, with 13 bases spanning the gap.

This sample comprised PBMCs, obtained from a glioma patient whose treatment included an IDH1 peptide vaccine. The V and J genes are TRBV2 and TRBJ1-2; D is perhaps TRBD1 (5 bases). This receptor was taken from a man aged 18 to 30 with glioma. Some clones in this sample may be carry-over from other donors' samples. For the CDR3, the DNA is TGTGCCAGCAGTGAAGGGTATGAGGGGAGCTATGGCTACACCTTC. It translates to CASSEGYEGSYGYTF.